One sample yielded the 19 T cell receptor beta chains listed below, sequenced in a study of blood T cells in healthy people across ages. PCR was performed a second time for about 7 to 11 cycles using a sample-barcoded 5' primer and a J-beta primer mix. One entry per CDR3 protein, called by TCRdb with MiXCR from the 5' RACE reads. The profile covers 1.8 million or so distinct CDR3 sequences, with about 39% appearing a single time and more than 20% taken by the ten largest. The sample taken for sequencing was blood. The receptors originated from a human donor in good health.

The chain recombines TRBV13 with TRBJ1-1; D remains ambiguous. Germline-derived CDR1 and CDR2 are PRHDT and FYEKMQ (reference sequence). Trimming removed 0 bases at V and 1 base at J, with 6 bases between. The CDR3 covers 14 residues. CDR3 amino acids: CASSLGEENTEAFF. The DNA for the CDR3 is TGTGCCAGCAGCTTAGGCGAGGAGAACACTGAAGCTTTCTTT.

J is TRBJ1-2 and V is TRBV12-3 or TRBV12-4; D uncertain. CDR3 length equals 13 residues. Trimming removed 5 bases from V and 1 base from J, with 8 bases in between. In DNA form, the CDR3 reads TGTGCCAGCAGTCTCCCCATTAACTATGGCTACACCTTC. It translates to CASSLPINYGYTF.

This clonotype was seen more than once but under ten times. J is TRBJ2-1 and V is TRBV20-1; 7 nucleotides line up with TRBD1. J lost 6 bases, V lost 3 bases, and 11 bases had no gene match. There are 15 residues in the CDR3. CDR1 is DFQATT, CDR2 SNEGSKA, per germline (reference sequence). CDR3 residues: CSARKTGRPVNEQFF. DNA for the CDR3: TGCAGTGCTAGGAAGACAGGGCGCCCCGTCAATGAGCAGTTCTTC.

This rearrangement joins TRBV7-9 to TRBJ1-2; D is possibly TRBD1 (5 bases). The CDR3 consists of 16 residues. Trimming pared 6 bases from V and 3 bases from J, leaving 20 bases between. Looked up from germline, CDR1 is SEHNR and CDR2 is FQNEAQ (reference sequence). CDR3 nucleotide sequence: TGTGCCAGCAGTCCCCCCTTTGGGGACCCATACTATGGCTACACCTTC. Translation: CASSPPFGDPYYGYTF.

This chain joins TRBV5-1 and TRBJ2-7; D unclear. Trimming shortened V by 0 bases and J by 6 bases, and 7 bases separated the two germline ends. The CDR3 runs 12 residues. The germline V gene has CDR1 SGHRS and CDR2 YFSETQ. CDR3: CASSLDSLEQYF. The CDR3 DNA is TGCGCCAGCAGCTTGGACAGCCTCGAGCAGTACTTC.

This chain connects TRBV20-1 to TRBJ1-5; no clear D. In germline, CDR1 is DFQATT, CDR2 SNEGSKA (reference sequence). The V end was cut by 5 bases, the J end by 0 bases, with 11 bases between. CDR3 length: 14 residues. The CDR3 DNA reads as TGCAGTGCTCCCTCGGGGTATAGCAATCAGCCCCAGCATTTT. It encodes CSAPSGYSNQPQHF.

This clonotype was seen ten or more times. The V call is TRBV29-1, the J call TRBJ2-5; D ambiguous. V lost 4 bases, J lost 13 bases, and 19 bases lay in between. CDR1 SQVTM and CDR2 ANQGSEA come from the germline V gene. The CDR3 runs 12 residues. CDR3 nucleotides: TGCAGCGTTGGCTACCAGGCTGGAATCGCGTACTTC. This encodes CSVGYQAGIAYF.

V gene TRBV18 combines with J gene TRBJ1-5; 7 nucleotides line up with TRBD1. This CDR3 has 14 residues. Germline CDR1 and CDR2: KGHSH and LQKENI. The trim removed 5 bases at V and 3 bases at J, leaving 4 bases unmatched. The CDR3 nucleotides read TGTGCCAGCTCAACAGGGGATAACAATCAGCCCCAGCATTTT. Translated: CASSTGDNNQPQHF. Full variable domain (outside the CDR3, taken from reference TRBV18 and TRBJ1-5): NAGVMQNPRHLVRRRGQEARLRCSPMKGHSHVYWYRQLPEEGLKFMVYLQKENIIDESGMPKERFSAEFPKEGPSILRIQQVVRGDSAAYFCASSTGDNNQPQHFGDGTRLSIL.

The chain employs TRBV12-3 or TRBV12-4 and TRBJ2-1, with TRBD1 matching over 9 bases. The CDR3 contains 13 residues. Unmatched junction bases numbered 4, after V lost 6 bases and J lost 7 bases. Here the CDR3 DNA reads TGTGCCAGCAGCGAAGGGACAGGGAATGAGCAGTTCTTC. Translated, it gives CASSEGTGNEQFF.

The chain links TRBV7-2 to TRBJ2-4; D perhaps matches TRBD1 (6 bases). The CDR3 loop spans 15 amino acids. Germline V lookup: CDR1 SGHTA, CDR2 FQGNSA. Deletions cut 1 base from V and 8 bases from J, with 15 bases between. Here the CDR3 reads CASSLDPRGIDIQYF. The CDR3 bases are TGTGCCAGCAGCTTAGACCCCAGGGGTATAGACATTCAGTACTTC.

This clonotype was seen a handful of times. The chain is built from TRBV7-6 and TRBJ2-1; D remains unclear. The V end lost 0 bases, the J end lost 9 bases, and 9 bases lay between the germline ends. The CDR3 spans 13 residues. Germline V gene data show CDR1 as SGHVS and CDR2 as FNYEAQ. The DNA of the CDR3 is TGTGCCAGCAGCTTAGCAGGTCCCATTGAGCAGTTCTTC. Translating gives CASSLAGPIEQFF. The variable domain in full, with the rest retrieved from reference TRBV7-6 and TRBJ2-1, is GAGVSQSPRYKVTKRGQDVALRCDPISGHVSLYWYRQALGQGPEFLTYFNYEAQQDKSGLPNDRFSAERPEGSISTLTIQRTEQRDSAMYRCASSLAGPIEQFFGPGTRLTVL.

The genes are TRBV29-1 and TRBJ2-7, with 11 nucleotides matching TRBD2. The J segment lost 7 bases and the V segment lost 4 bases, leaving 6 bases of the junction unmatched. Germline CDR1 is SQVTM and CDR2 is ANQGSEA. The CDR3 contains 13 residues. CDR3 DNA sequence: TGCAGCGTTGTTAGCGGGGGGGTCGGGGAGCAGTACTTC. Protein sequence: CSVVSGGVGEQYF.

The chain employs TRBV12-5 and TRBJ1-1, with 8 nucleotides matching TRBD1. The trim removed 1 base at V and 4 bases at J, leaving 5 bases unmatched. Looked up from germline, CDR1 is LGHNT and CDR2 is FRNRAP. This CDR3 contains 15 residues. CDR3 sequence: CASGLASGTGTEAFF. As DNA, the CDR3 is TGTGCTAGTGGTTTGGCCTCCGGGACAGGCACTGAAGCTTTCTTT.

This CDR3 reads CASTWDISGYTF. CDR3 DNA: TGTGCCAGCACCTGGGACATTTCTGGCTACACCTTC. V usage is TRBV12-3 or TRBV12-4 and J usage is TRBJ1-2, with D perhaps TRBD1 (6 bases). The CDR3 runs to 12 residues. V lost 7 bases to trimming and J lost 7 bases, with 13 bases between them.

The chain has TRBV7-6 and TRBJ2-3; D call uncertain. V was pared by 1 base and J by 4 bases, with 9 bases between. The germline V gene has CDR1 SGHVS and CDR2 FNYEAQ. The CDR3 sequence is 14 residues long. The CDR3 sequence is CASSLDLFSDTQYF. For the CDR3, the DNA is TGTGCCAGCAGCTTAGATCTGTTTTCAGATACGCAGTATTTT.

On this clonotype itself: A much more abundant neighbour one base away suggests this may be a read error. The V and J genes are TRBV3-1 and TRBJ1-2, with D uncertain. Looked up from germline, CDR1 is LGHDT and CDR2 is YNNKEL (reference sequence). The V gene lost 6 bases and the J gene lost 1 base, with 12 bases spanning the gap. There are 14 residues in the CDR3. CDR3 in DNA: TGTGCCAGCAGACCGTACGGGGATAACTATGGCTACACCTTC. Its translation: CASRPYGDNYGYTF.

This clonotype has just a few counts. The V and J genes are TRBV25-1 and TRBJ2-4; 7 bases fit TRBD1. The better agreement between TRBJ2-7 and the DNA end casts doubt on the J call. The germline CDR1 and CDR2 sequences are MGHDK and SYGVNS. The CDR3 length is 14 residues. The CDR3 DNA reads TGTGCCAGCCGACAGGGAATATTTCCCCACGAGCAGTACTTC. Its translation: CASRQGIFPHEQYF.

This clonotype has a handful of counts. The chain is built from TRBV29-1 and TRBJ1-2, with TRBD1 as a possible D gene (5 bases). V was pared by 4 bases and J by 4 bases, with 10 bases between. Looked up from germline, CDR1 is SQVTM and CDR2 is ANQGSEA. CDR3 size: 12 residues. In nucleotides, the CDR3 is TGCAGCGTTGTGGCAGGGCGCTATGGCTACACCTTC. Protein sequence: CSVVAGRYGYTF.

The DNA for the CDR3 is TGCGCCAGCAGCCATGGACCTGGGCTCGAGAATTCACCCCTCCACTTT. Protein product: CASSHGPGLENSPLHF. The genes are TRBV4-1 and TRBJ1-6, with no clear D. The germline CDR1 and CDR2 sequences are MGHRA and YSYEKL. Between the trimmed V and J ends, which lost 3 bases and 7 bases, there was a span of 16 bases. The CDR3 is made up of 16 amino acids.